A single sample gave rise to the 20 T cell receptor beta chains below, sequenced in a study of shared clonotypes between healthy human individuals. Assay used: immunoSEQ multiplex PCR; TCRdb lists only in-frame clones, some missing. The sample lists 190,000 or so clones, over 50% occurring once. Specimen: memory CD4+ T cells sorted from blood. Subset here: CD45RA-negative fraction. All receptors derive from a man aged 25-45 years in good health.

The V call is TRBV6-1, the J call TRBJ1-1; D is unclear. The CDR3 extends over 14 amino acids. The V end lost 6 bases, the J end lost 2 bases, and 13 bases lay between the germline ends. The germline V gene encodes CDR1 MNHNS and CDR2 SASEGT. This chain's CDR3 is CASRHDLGNTEAFF. The CDR3 nucleotides read TGTGCCAGCAGGCATGACCTGGGAAACACTGAAGCTTTCTTT.

The chain employs TRBV28 and TRBJ1-1; no clear D gene. Germline loops: CDR1 MDHEN, CDR2 SYDVKM. CDR3 length equals 13 residues. V dropped 2 bases and J dropped 0 bases, with 4 bases sitting between them. The CDR3 DNA sequence: TGTGCCAGCAGTTTAGTGCTGAACACTGAAGCTTTCTTT. Protein product: CASSLVLNTEAFF.

The V and J genes are TRBV7-9 and TRBJ2-5, with D possibly TRBD1 on 6 matching bases. Trimming took 4 bases from V and 5 from J, leaving 20 bases between them. This CDR3 contains 16 residues. CDR1 is SEHNR and CDR2 is FQNEAQ in the germline V gene (reference sequence). CDR3 amino acids: CASSSDSQGSRETQYF. The CDR3 bases are TGTGCCAGCAGCTCCGACTCCCAGGGGTCCAGGGAGACCCAGTACTTC.

This clone was counted a few times. This chain uses TRBV4-1 with TRBJ1-5; no clear D gene. V was shortened by 2 bases and J by 6 bases, with 8 bases between the two germline ends. The V gene's germline CDR1 is MGHRA and CDR2 YSYEKL. This CDR3 contains 13 residues. CDR3 region: CASSQIQTQPQHF. The CDR3 nucleotides read TGCGCCAGCAGCCAAATCCAGACTCAGCCCCAGCATTTT.

The J gene is TRBJ1-4, the V gene TRBV25-1; D remains unclear. Trimming left V 9 bases short and J 8 bases short, with 13 bases between. Germline CDR1 MGHDK, CDR2 SYGVNS. CDR3 length equals 12 residues. This chain's CDR3 is CASNRWIEKLFF. The CDR3 nucleotides read TGTGCCAGTAACCGATGGATCGAAAAACTGTTTTTT.

This chain uses TRBV9 with TRBJ2-3; D is uncertain. The V end lost 4 bases, the J end lost 1 base, and 10 bases lay between the germline ends. Germline loops: CDR1 SGDLS, CDR2 YYNGEE. The length of the CDR3 is 14 residues. CDR3 in DNA: TGTGCCAGCAGCCTTACACGGGGCACAGATACGCAGTATTTT. Its protein product is CASSLTRGTDTQYF.

Regarding this clone: This CDR3 is also generated by other DNA sequences in the sample. The chain couples TRBV7-2 to TRBJ2-3; no firm D call. Trimming pared 6 bases from V and 6 bases from J, leaving 7 bases between. The CDR3 loop spans 11 amino acids. In germline, CDR1 is SGHTA, CDR2 FQGNSA. The CDR3 sequence is CASSPRDTQYF. CDR3 coding DNA: TGTGCCAGCAGTCCTAGGGATACGCAGTATTTT.

The gene calls are TRBV19 and TRBJ2-1; D might be TRBD1 or TRBD2, each matching 5 bases. Germline values: CDR1 LNHDA, CDR2 SQIVND (reference sequence). Deletions cut 7 bases from V and 6 bases from J, with 16 bases between. This CDR3 contains 14 residues. DNA of the CDR3: TGTGCCAGTATCGGGACCGATATCCTCAATGAGCAGTTCTTC. This encodes CASIGTDILNEQFF.

This clone is a singleton in its sample. This rearrangement joins TRBV7-6 to TRBJ2-7; D gene ambiguous. Trimming pared 1 base from V and 2 bases from J, leaving 9 bases between. The CDR3 length is 14 residues. Germline CDR1 reads SGHVS; CDR2 reads FNYEAQ. The chain's CDR3 is CASSLDVRPYEQYF. CDR3 nucleotide sequence: TGTGCCAGCAGCTTAGACGTAAGACCCTACGAGCAGTACTTC. Filled out from reference TRBV7-6 and TRBJ2-7, the complete variable domain reads GAGVSQSPRYKVTKRGQDVALRCDPISGHVSLYWYRQALGQGPEFLTYFNYEAQQDKSGLPNDRFSAERPEGSISTLTIQRTEQRDSAMYRCASSLDVRPYEQYFGPGTRLTVT.

The chain links TRBV11-3 to TRBJ2-5; TRBD1 is a possible D gene (6 bases). This CDR3 comprises 13 residues. V lost 6 bases to trimming and J lost 4 bases, with 12 bases between them. Germline V gene sequence: CDR1 SGHNT, CDR2 YENEEA. The CDR3 nucleotides read TGTGCCAGCAGTTACAGGGCTGGAGAGACCCAGTACTTC. It codes for CASSYRAGETQYF.

The J gene is TRBJ2-5, the V gene TRBV7-2, with D possibly being TRBD1 or TRBD2 (5 bases each). Germline V CDR1 and CDR2: SGHTA, FQGNSA. The V gene lost 1 base and the J gene lost 5 bases, with 14 bases spanning the gap. This CDR3 is built from 15 residues. The CDR3 protein is CASSLVGRDGETQYF. The CDR3 region has the DNA TGTGCCAGCAGCTTAGTGGGCAGGGACGGGGAGACCCAGTACTTC.

This clone occurred once. The chain joins TRBV18 to TRBJ2-3; D ambiguous. The CDR3 has 13 amino acids. Germline V gene lookup returns CDR1 KGHSH and CDR2 LQKENI. V was trimmed by 2 bases and J by 4 bases, leaving 7 bases between them. The CDR3 protein is CASSPSAADTQYF. In DNA form, the CDR3 reads TGTGCCAGCTCACCATCCGCTGCAGATACGCAGTATTTT. Drawing the rest from reference TRBV18 and TRBJ2-3, the complete variable domain is NAGVMQNPRHLVRRRGQEARLRCSPMKGHSHVYWYRQLPEEGLKFMVYLQKENIIDESGMPKERFSAEFPKEGPSILRIQQVVRGDSAAYFCASSPSAADTQYFGPGTRLTVL.

V usage is TRBV15 and J usage is TRBJ2-7, with TRBD2 matching 9 bases. The germline CDR1 and CDR2 sequences are LNHNV and YYDKDF (reference sequence). The CDR3 is 14 residues long. V gave up 8 bases and J gave up 0 bases; unmatched junction bases: 5. The CDR3 DNA reads as TGTGCCACCGTAGCGGGAGCCATCTCCTACGAGCAGTACTTC. Translated, it gives CATVAGAISYEQYF.

The chain uses TRBV11-2 and TRBJ2-1, with a possible D match to TRBD1 (5 bases). CDR3 size: 16 residues. Germline V gene lookup returns CDR1 SGHAT and CDR2 FQNNGV. Trimming stripped 7 bases from V and 10 bases from J, with 26 bases between. The CDR3 loop reads CASNHNQGVPVQEQFF. The CDR3 DNA reads as TGTGCCAGCAACCACAACCAAGGGGTACCCGTTCAAGAGCAGTTCTTC.

J is TRBJ2-5 and V is TRBV9; no firm D call. Germline V gene sequence: CDR1 SGDLS, CDR2 YYNGEE. This CDR3 is built from 13 residues. V was trimmed by 2 bases and J by 5 bases, leaving 10 bases between them. For the CDR3, the DNA is TGTGCCAGCAGCGTGGGCTGGGTGGAGACCCAGTACTTC. Protein product: CASSVGWVETQYF.

V is TRBV4-1 and J is TRBJ2-5; tentative D call: TRBD1 (5 bases). Germline-derived CDR1 and CDR2 are MGHRA and YSYEKL. This CDR3 contains 15 residues. Trimming stripped 4 bases from V and 1 base from J, with 13 bases between. The CDR3 DNA reads as TGCGCCAGCAGCCGGATGTTGGGGCGCCAAGAGACCCAGTACTTC. This codes for CASSRMLGRQETQYF.

This rearrangement joins TRBV5-1 to TRBJ2-4, with D perhaps matching TRBD1 (6 bases). With 0 bases removed from V and 6 bases from J, the gap between germline ends came to 34 bases. The germline gives CDR1 SGHRS, CDR2 YFSETQ. The CDR3 runs 22 residues. The CDR3, as DNA: TGCGCCAGCAGCTTGGAAGTTACAACGGGCCGACATTTGGCAGGGGTTAGAAACATTCAGTACTTC. Its protein product is CASSLEVTTGRHLAGVRNIQYF.

This clone was detected a few times. The V call is TRBV5-5, the J call TRBJ2-7; D not resolved. Germline-derived CDR1 and CDR2 are SGHKS and YYEKEE (reference sequence). This CDR3 is 11 amino acids long. V lost 0 bases and J lost 9, with 7 bases in between. The CDR3 loop is CASSLGLGQYF. CDR3 sequence (DNA): TGTGCCAGCAGCTTGGGACTGGGGCAGTACTTC.

V usage is TRBV5-6 and J usage is TRBJ2-7; 9 nucleotides align to TRBD1. From germline, CDR1 is SGHDT and CDR2 YYEEEE. V was pared by 3 bases and J by 3 bases, with 4 bases of the junction left unmatched. This CDR3 spans 14 amino acids. The CDR3 nucleotides read TGTGCCAGCAGCTGGACAGGGGTGAACTACGAGCAGTACTTC. Translation gives CASSWTGVNYEQYF. Full variable domain (rest looked up from reference TRBV5-6 and TRBJ2-7): DAGVTQSPTHLIKTRGQQVTLRCSPKSGHDTVSWYQQALGQGPQFIFQYYEEEERQRGNFPDRFSGHQFPNYSSELNVNALLLGDSALYLCASSWTGVNYEQYFGPGTRLTVT.

The CDR3 protein is CASSLDRLGAGNEQFF. CDR3 DNA sequence: TGCGCCAGCAGCTTGGATAGGCTAGGGGCAGGGAATGAGCAGTTCTTC. The chain joins TRBV5-1 to TRBJ2-1; D is perhaps TRBD1 (5 bases). This CDR3 region has 16 residues. Trimming left V 0 bases short and J 7 bases short, with 17 bases between. Per the germline V gene, CDR1 is SGHRS and CDR2 is YFSETQ. The entire variable domain, with the rest obtained from reference TRBV5-1 and TRBJ2-1, is as follows: KAGVTQTPRYLIKTRGQQVTLSCSPISGHRSVSWYQQTPGQGLQFLFEYFSETQRNKGNFPGRFSGRQFSNSRSEMNVSTLELGDSALYLCASSLDRLGAGNEQFFGPGTRLTVL.